The 24 T cell receptor beta chains below all came from one sample that was sequenced in a study of blood T cells in healthy people across ages. Through a sample-barcoded 5' primer and a J-beta primer mix, a second PCR was run for roughly 7 to 11 cycles. One entry per CDR3 protein, called by TCRdb with MiXCR from the 5' RACE reads. The table has approximately 800,000 distinct CDR3 sequences, around two thirds seen once; the top ten hold about a quarter. The material sequenced was blood. The receptors shown here come from a man aged 25-45 years in good health.

This clonotype was recorded a few times. The chain uses TRBV7-2 and TRBJ2-5, with D hard to call. CDR3 length: 14 amino acids. Germline V lookup: CDR1 SGHTA, CDR2 FQGNSA. V lost 5 bases and J lost 1, with 11 bases in between. CDR3 bases: TGTGCCAGCAGCCGTCTAGGCATCCAAGAGACCCAGTACTTC. Its protein is CASSRLGIQETQYF.

In its sample, this clonotype was seen once. V usage is TRBV9 and J usage is TRBJ2-1; the D gene is possibly TRBD2 (6 bases). V shed 0 bases and J shed 8 bases, with 15 bases lying between them. CDR3 length: 15 amino acids. Germline assignment: CDR1 SGDLS and CDR2 YYNGEE. CDR3 loop: CASSVGGGYSHEQFF. CDR3 DNA: TGTGCCAGCAGCGTAGGAGGAGGGTACAGCCATGAGCAGTTCTTC.

The gene calls are TRBV27 and TRBJ2-1, with unresolved D. The CDR3 consists of 11 residues. Deletions cut 6 bases from V and 9 bases from J, with 9 bases between. Germline values: CDR1 MNHEY, CDR2 SMNVEV (reference sequence). The CDR3 DNA reads as TGTGCCAGCAGCGATTTGCTTGAGCAGTTCTTC. Its protein product is CASSDLLEQFF.

This chain joins TRBV20-1 and TRBJ2-4, with 9 nucleotides matching TRBD1. The ends lost 0 bases at V and 9 bases at J; junction bases unmatched: 15. The CDR3 contains 17 residues. The germline gives CDR1 DFQATT, CDR2 SNEGSKA (reference sequence). CDR3 sequence: CSARDRGQGTLQGIQYF. CDR3 nucleotide sequence: TGCAGTGCTAGAGATAGGGGACAGGGAACCTTACAAGGCATTCAGTACTTC.

The rearrangement uses TRBV7-2 and TRBJ2-7; TRBD1 matches at 10 bases. The CDR3 totals 15 residues. V shed 7 bases and J 4 bases; nucleotides not matched to a gene: 10. Germline loops: CDR1 SGHTA, CDR2 FQGNSA. CDR3 sequence (DNA): TGTGCCAGCACCTTGACCGGGACAGGGGTGTACGAGCAGTACTTC. It yields the protein CASTLTGTGVYEQYF.

This clonotype was seen only once. J is TRBJ2-3 and V is TRBV12-3 or TRBV12-4, with 14 bases that match TRBD2. The ends lost 6 bases at V and 6 bases at J; junction bases unmatched: 11. CDR3 length: 17 amino acids. The CDR3 here is CASSSGTSGGGRDTQYF. The CDR3 DNA reads TGTGCCAGCAGCTCCGGGACTAGCGGGGGAGGTAGGGATACGCAGTATTTT.

The CDR3 DNA reads as TGTGCCAGCAGCTCTCCCCCTAGCGGGGGGGCGTCCTACGAGCAGTACTTC. Its translation is CASSSPPSGGASYEQYF. The V call is TRBV7-9, the J call TRBJ2-7; 12 positions agree with TRBD2. The CDR3 contains 17 residues. V lost 4 bases and J lost 1; bases outside the gene matches: 8. Per the germline V gene, CDR1 is SEHNR and CDR2 is FQNEAQ (reference sequence).

This clonotype was counted once. The V call is TRBV15, the J call TRBJ2-1; possible D gene TRBD1, 6 bases. There are 16 residues in the CDR3. Germline V gene data show CDR1 as LNHNV and CDR2 as YYDKDF (reference sequence). V lost 0 bases, J lost 8 bases, and 17 bases lay in between. CDR3 DNA: TGTGCCACCAGCAGAGATATTAGGGACACTGGGGATGAGCAGTTCTTC. This codes for CATSRDIRDTGDEQFF.

V and J are TRBV4-1 and TRBJ2-6; 11 nucleotides match TRBD2. This CDR3 region has 18 residues. Germline V gene lookup returns CDR1 MGHRA and CDR2 YSYEKL. V was pared by 4 bases and J by 0 bases, with 5 bases of the junction left unmatched. The CDR3 DNA reads TGCGCCAGCAGCCGAGGACTAGCGGGTAACTCTGGGGCCAACGTCCTGACTTTC. Amino acids: CASSRGLAGNSGANVLTF.

This clonotype is a singleton in its sample. This rearrangement joins TRBV5-1 to TRBJ2-7, with TRBD1 as a possible D gene (6 bases). Germline CDR1 is SGHRS and CDR2 is YFSETQ. The CDR3 runs 16 residues. V lost 0 bases to trimming and J lost 1 base, with 14 bases between them. CDR3 sequence reads: CASSLGGGELSYEQYF. CDR3 nucleotide sequence: TGCGCCAGCAGCTTGGGTGGGGGCGAACTGTCCTACGAGCAGTACTTC.

The chain has TRBV10-3 and TRBJ2-4, with a weak D call TRBD1 (6 bases). With the DNA end fitting TRBJ2-5 better, the J assignment may be wrong. Germline V gene data show CDR1 as ENHRY and CDR2 as SYGVKD. The CDR3 has 13 residues. In nucleotides, the CDR3 is TGTGCCATCCGTGCTTCAGGGGAAGAGACCCAGTACTTC. This encodes CAIRASGEETQYF.

This chain links TRBV25-1 with TRBJ2-5; weak D call: TRBD2 (6 bases). CDR3 length equals 13 residues. Germline V CDR1 and CDR2: MGHDK, SYGVNS. V lost 7 bases and J 7 bases, leaving 16 bases between the germline ends. The DNA of the CDR3 is TGTGCCAGCACCCGGGACTCCCGGGGGACCCAGTACTTC. Encoded protein: CASTRDSRGTQYF.

This rearrangement joins TRBV12-3 or TRBV12-4 to TRBJ2-2, with D tentatively TRBD1 (6 bases). V was trimmed by 3 bases and J by 1 base, leaving 12 bases between them. The CDR3 is 16 residues long. The CDR3 sequence is CASSFLRTVNTGELFF. The CDR3 DNA sequence: TGTGCCAGCAGTTTTTTGAGGACAGTGAACACCGGGGAGCTGTTTTTT.

CDR3 nucleotides: TGTGCCAGCAGCGTGCAGGGTGCAACTAATGAAAAACTGTTTTTT. Protein sequence: CASSVQGATNEKLFF. The J gene is TRBJ1-4, the V gene TRBV9, with a weak D call TRBD1 (5 bases). Trimming took off 2 bases at V and 0 bases at J, with 8 bases between the two ends. The germline V gene has CDR1 SGDLS and CDR2 YYNGEE. The CDR3 has 15 residues.

The chain couples TRBV7-9 to TRBJ2-2, with D perhaps matching TRBD1 or TRBD2 (5 bases each). Germline lookup yields CDR1 SEHNR and CDR2 FQNEAQ (reference sequence). Trimming stripped 3 bases from V and 6 bases from J, with 14 bases between. This CDR3 region has 15 residues. This CDR3 is CASSLAGSFAGELFF. The CDR3 DNA reads as TGTGCCAGCAGCTTGGCAGGGAGTTTCGCCGGGGAGCTGTTTTTT.

The chain is built from TRBV28 and TRBJ2-7, with a possible D match to TRBD2 (6 bases). Germline CDR1 reads MDHEN; CDR2 reads SYDVKM. V was pared by 7 bases and J by 1 base, with 14 bases between. The CDR3 is 14 residues long. CDR3 nucleotide sequence: TGTGCCAGCACGGTCGGCGGGGAATCCTACGAGCAGTACTTC. Residues: CASTVGGESYEQYF.

The table lists this clonotype with a count of one. The chain couples TRBV20-1 to TRBJ2-5; D gene unclear. V lost 0 bases to trimming and J lost 6 bases, with 11 bases between them. The CDR3 loop spans 13 amino acids. CDR1 is DFQATT, CDR2 SNEGSKA, per germline (reference sequence). CDR3 coding DNA: TGCAGTGCTAGAGATCCCGGGCCAAAGACCCAGTACTTC. Translated, it gives CSARDPGPKTQYF.

CDR3: CASRPSSGGSQETQYF. The CDR3 DNA is TGTGCCAGCAGACCCTCTAGCGGGGGGTCCCAAGAGACCCAGTACTTC. The chain links TRBV6-2 or TRBV6-3 to TRBJ2-5, with TRBD2 matching over 11 bases. V shed 6 bases and J 1 base; nucleotides not matched to a gene: 7. The CDR3 loop spans 16 amino acids. Germline lookup yields CDR1 MNHEY and CDR2 SVGEGT.

This clonotype was recorded a few times. This chain joins TRBV12-3 or TRBV12-4 and TRBJ1-4, with D uncertain. CDR3 length: 15 amino acids. The germline V and J ends were trimmed by 1 base and 7 bases, with 13 bases remaining between them. As DNA, the CDR3 is TGTGCCAGCAGTTTAGGCATCGGGCCTACTGAAAAACTGTTTTTT. It codes for CASSLGIGPTEKLFF.

The genes are TRBV12-3 or TRBV12-4 and TRBJ2-7; maybe TRBD1 (5 bases). This CDR3 spans 13 amino acids. V lost 6 bases, J lost 0 bases, and 9 bases lay in between. CDR3 sequence: CASRVTASYEQYF. DNA of the CDR3: TGTGCCAGCAGGGTGACAGCCTCCTACGAGCAGTACTTC.

The genes are TRBV7-2 and TRBJ1-6; D gene unclear. The V gene's germline CDR1 is SGHTA and CDR2 FQGNSA. The V end lost 5 bases, the J end lost 7 bases, and 9 bases lay between the germline ends. This CDR3 contains 13 residues. The CDR3 here is CASSPRRNSPLHF. Here the CDR3 DNA reads TGTGCCAGCAGCCCTCGGAGGAATTCACCCCTCCACTTT.

This clonotype came up a few times. The rearrangement joins TRBV12-3 or TRBV12-4 to TRBJ2-3, with D possibly matching TRBD2 (6 bases). This CDR3 region has 14 residues. Between the trimmed V and J ends, which lost 3 bases and 5 bases, there was a span of 12 bases. The CDR3 protein is CASSFSGDGDTQYF. The CDR3 nucleotides read TGTGCCAGCAGTTTTTCGGGGGACGGAGATACGCAGTATTTT.

This clonotype was detected once. The chain links TRBV7-3 to TRBJ2-3; D is possibly TRBD2 (6 bases). The CDR3 totals 15 residues. The V end lost 4 bases, the J end lost 3 bases, and 14 bases lay between the germline ends. CDR1 is SGHTA, CDR2 FQGTGA, per germline. The CDR3 region is CASSSTRAGTDTQYF. The CDR3 DNA reads as TGTGCCAGCAGCTCAACCCGGGCGGGGACAGATACGCAGTATTTT.

The chain couples TRBV7-9 to TRBJ2-4, with TRBD1 as a possible D gene (5 bases). From germline, CDR1 is SEHNR and CDR2 FQNEAQ (reference sequence). Trimming pared 5 bases from V and 6 bases from J, leaving 17 bases between. The CDR3 contains 15 residues. The CDR3 region is CASSPDSGEGNIQYF. Written as DNA, the CDR3 is TGTGCCAGCAGCCCCGACAGTGGAGAAGGAAACATTCAGTACTTC.